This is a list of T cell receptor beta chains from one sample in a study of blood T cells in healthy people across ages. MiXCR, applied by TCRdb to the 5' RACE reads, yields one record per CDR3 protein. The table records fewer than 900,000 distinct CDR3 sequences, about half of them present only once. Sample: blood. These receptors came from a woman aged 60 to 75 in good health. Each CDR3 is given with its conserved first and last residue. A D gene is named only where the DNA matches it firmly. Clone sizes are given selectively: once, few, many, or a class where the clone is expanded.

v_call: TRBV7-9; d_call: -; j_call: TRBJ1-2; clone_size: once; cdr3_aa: CASSLQGWGYTF; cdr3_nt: TGTGCCAGCAGCCTACAGGGTTGGGGCTACACCTTC
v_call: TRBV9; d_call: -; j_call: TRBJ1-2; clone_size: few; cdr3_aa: CASSSSGYGYTF; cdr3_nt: TGTGCCAGCAGCTCCTCAGGGTATGGCTACACCTTC
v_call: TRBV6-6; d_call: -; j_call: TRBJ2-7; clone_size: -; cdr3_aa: CASRADASSYNEQYF; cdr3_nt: TGTGCCAGCCGTGCGGACGCAAGCTCCTACAATGAGCAGTACTTC
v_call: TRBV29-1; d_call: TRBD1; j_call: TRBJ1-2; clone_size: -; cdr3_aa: CSDRGVGEYGYTF; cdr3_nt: TGCAGCGACAGGGGGGTGGGCGAATATGGCTACACCTTC
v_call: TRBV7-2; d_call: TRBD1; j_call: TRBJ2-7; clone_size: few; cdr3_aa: CASSLGVLRARQGSEQYF; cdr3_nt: TGTGCCAGCAGCTTAGGTGTACTCCGGGCCCGACAGGGATCCGAGCAGTACTTC
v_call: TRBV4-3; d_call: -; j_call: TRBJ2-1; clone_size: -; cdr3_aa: CASSEKPGLGNEQFF; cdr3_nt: TGCGCCAGCAGTGAAAAGCCGGGACTTGGCAATGAGCAGTTCTTC
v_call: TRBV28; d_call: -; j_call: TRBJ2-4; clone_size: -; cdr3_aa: CASSRPGAAKNIQYF; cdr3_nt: TGTGCCAGCAGTCGCCCCGGGGCTGCTAAAAACATTCAGTACTTC
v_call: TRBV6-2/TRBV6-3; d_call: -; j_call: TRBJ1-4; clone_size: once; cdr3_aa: CASSYSAGEYEKLFF; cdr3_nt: TGTGCCAGCAGCTACTCCGCAGGGGAATATGAAAAACTGTTTTTT
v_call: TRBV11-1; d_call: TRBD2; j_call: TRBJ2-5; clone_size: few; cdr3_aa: CASSLSLRRLAGGRDQETQYF; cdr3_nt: TGTGCCAGCAGCTTGAGCTTGAGGAGACTAGCGGGAGGGAGGGACCAAGAGACCCAGTACTTC
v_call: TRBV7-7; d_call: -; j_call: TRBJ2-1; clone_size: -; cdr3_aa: CASSLAPSATYNEQFF; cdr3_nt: TGTGCTAGCAGCTTAGCGCCTAGCGCAACCTACAATGAGCAGTTCTTC
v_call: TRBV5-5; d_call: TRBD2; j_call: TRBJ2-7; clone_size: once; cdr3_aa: CASSLDLAANYEQYF; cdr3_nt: TGTGCCAGCAGCTTGGACCTAGCGGCGAACTACGAGCAGTACTTC
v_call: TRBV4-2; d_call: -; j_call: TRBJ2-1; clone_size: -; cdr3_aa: CASSQALARPNEQFF; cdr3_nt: TGTGCCAGCAGCCAAGCGCTAGCTAGACCCAATGAGCAGTTCTTC
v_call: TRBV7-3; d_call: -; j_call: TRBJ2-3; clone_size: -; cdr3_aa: CASSVTLGTDTQYF; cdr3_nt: TGTGCCAGCAGCGTAACACTGGGCACAGATACGCAGTATTTT
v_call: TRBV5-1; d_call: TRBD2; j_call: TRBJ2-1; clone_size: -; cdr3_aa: CASSISGRSYNEQFF; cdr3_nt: TGCGCCAGCAGCATTAGCGGGAGATCCTACAATGAGCAGTTCTTC
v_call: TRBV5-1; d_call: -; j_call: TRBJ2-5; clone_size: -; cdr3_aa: CASRGDPRTQYF; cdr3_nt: TGCGCCAGCAGGGGGGACCCTCGGACCCAGTACTTC
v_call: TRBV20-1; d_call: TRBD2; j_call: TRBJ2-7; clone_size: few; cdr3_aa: CSATGLAGVWYEQYF; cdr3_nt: TGCAGTGCCACCGGACTAGCGGGAGTTTGGTACGAGCAGTACTTC
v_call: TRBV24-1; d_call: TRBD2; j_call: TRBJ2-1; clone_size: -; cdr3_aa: CATSDLQRGGPSGANNEQFF; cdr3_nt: TGTGCCACCAGTGATTTGCAAAGGGGGGGACCTAGCGGGGCAAACAATGAGCAGTTCTTC
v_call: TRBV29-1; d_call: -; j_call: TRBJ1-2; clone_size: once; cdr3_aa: CSVHLWEATGYTF; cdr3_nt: TGCAGCGTTCATCTGTGGGAGGCAACTGGCTACACCTTC
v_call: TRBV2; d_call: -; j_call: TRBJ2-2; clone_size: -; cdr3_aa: CASSPSTVGATGELFF; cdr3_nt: TGTGCCAGCAGCCCCTCGACAGTGGGAGCAACCGGGGAGCTGTTTTTT
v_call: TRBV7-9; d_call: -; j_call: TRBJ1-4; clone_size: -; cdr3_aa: CASSLDGNEKLFF; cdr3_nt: TGTGCCAGCAGCTTGGACGGGAATGAAAAACTGTTTTTT
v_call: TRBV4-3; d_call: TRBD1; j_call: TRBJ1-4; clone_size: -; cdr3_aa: CASSQGTGLGEKLFF; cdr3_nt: TGCGCCAGCAGCCAAGGGACAGGGTTGGGTGAAAAACTGTTTTTT
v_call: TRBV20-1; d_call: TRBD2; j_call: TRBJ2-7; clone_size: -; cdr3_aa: CSASPGTSDGCRQYF; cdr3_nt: TGCAGTGCGAGCCCCGGGACTAGCGATGGGTGCCGTCAGTACTTC
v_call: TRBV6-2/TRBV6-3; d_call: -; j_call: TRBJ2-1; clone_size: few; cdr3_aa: CASGDLSKFF; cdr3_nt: TGTGCCAGCGGGGACCTCAGTAAGTTCTTC
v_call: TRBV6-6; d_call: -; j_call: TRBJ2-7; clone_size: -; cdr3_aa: CASSYSGDWHYEQYF; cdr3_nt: TGTGCCAGCAGTTACTCGGGAGACTGGCACTACGAGCAGTACTTC
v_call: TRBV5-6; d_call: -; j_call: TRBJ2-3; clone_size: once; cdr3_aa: CASSFSTGPSGLTDTQYF; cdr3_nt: TGTGCCAGCAGCTTTTCTACAGGGCCCTCAGGGTTGACAGATACGCAGTATTTT
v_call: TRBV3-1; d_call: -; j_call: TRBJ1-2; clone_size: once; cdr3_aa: CASSQDVRGHQGTF; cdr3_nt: TGTGCCAGCAGCCAAGATGTAAGGGGCCACCAAGGCACCTTC
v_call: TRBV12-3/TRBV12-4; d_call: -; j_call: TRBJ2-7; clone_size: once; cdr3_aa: CASSSRTVSYEQYF; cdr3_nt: TGTGCCAGCAGTTCTCGGACGGTCTCCTACGAGCAGTACTTC
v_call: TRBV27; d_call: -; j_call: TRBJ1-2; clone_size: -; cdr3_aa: CASSRGGIDYGYTF; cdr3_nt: TGTGCCAGCAGTCGAGGGGGAATCGACTATGGCTACACCTTC
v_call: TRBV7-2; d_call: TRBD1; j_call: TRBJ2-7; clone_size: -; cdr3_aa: CASSSGQSIDEQYF; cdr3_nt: TGTGCCAGCAGCTCGGGACAGTCTATAGACGAGCAGTACTTC
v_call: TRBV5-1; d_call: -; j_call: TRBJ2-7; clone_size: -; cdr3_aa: CASSLSGLHYEQYF; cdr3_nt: TGCGCCAGCAGCTTGAGTGGACTGCACTACGAGCAGTACTTC
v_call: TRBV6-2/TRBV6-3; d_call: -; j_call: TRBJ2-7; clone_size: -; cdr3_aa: CASSSPSLRDGEQYF; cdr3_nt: TGTGCCAGCAGTTCCCCAAGCCTCCGCGATGGCGAGCAGTACTTC
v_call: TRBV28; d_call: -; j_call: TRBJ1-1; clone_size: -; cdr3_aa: CASSLSSGEAFF; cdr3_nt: TGTGCCAGCAGTTTAAGCTCAGGAGAAGCTTTCTTT
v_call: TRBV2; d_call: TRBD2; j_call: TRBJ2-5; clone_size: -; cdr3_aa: CASSILAGVGNEQYF; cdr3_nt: TGTGCCAGCAGTATACTAGCGGGAGTAGGAAATGAGCAGTACTTC
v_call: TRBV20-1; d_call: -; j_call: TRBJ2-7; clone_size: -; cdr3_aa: CSLRGSKYEQYF; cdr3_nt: TGCAGTCTTCGGGGGAGTAAGTACGAGCAGTACTTC
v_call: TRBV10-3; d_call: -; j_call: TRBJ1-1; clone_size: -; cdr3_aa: CAIRMDPIQGGAFF; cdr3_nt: TGTGCCATCAGGATGGACCCGATCCAGGGCGGTGCTTTCTTT